This TCR beta chain was sequenced for a study of blood T cell repertoires in COVID-19. Only a few counts were recorded for this clone. The data were produced by immunoSEQ multiplex PCR, yet TCRdb's version contains in-frame clones alone and is incomplete. The data hold approximately 260,000 clones, with approximately 81% observed a single time. Participants' own reports of clinical history determined their cohort assignment. This CDR3 has 14 residues. The germline V and J ends were trimmed by 2 bases and 2 bases, with 10 bases remaining between them. Germline V gene lookup returns CDR1 SGHNT and CDR2 YENEEA.

The genes are TRBV11-3 and TRBJ2-7; possibly TRBD1 for D (6 bases). Specimen: PBMCs or T cells enriched from blood (not recorded which). This sequence was found in a woman between 50 and 59 years old who had been exposed to COVID-19. Here the CDR3 reads CASSLNGQTYEQYF. Written as DNA, the CDR3 is TGTGCCAGCAGCTTAAACGGACAGACCTACGAGCAGTACTTC.